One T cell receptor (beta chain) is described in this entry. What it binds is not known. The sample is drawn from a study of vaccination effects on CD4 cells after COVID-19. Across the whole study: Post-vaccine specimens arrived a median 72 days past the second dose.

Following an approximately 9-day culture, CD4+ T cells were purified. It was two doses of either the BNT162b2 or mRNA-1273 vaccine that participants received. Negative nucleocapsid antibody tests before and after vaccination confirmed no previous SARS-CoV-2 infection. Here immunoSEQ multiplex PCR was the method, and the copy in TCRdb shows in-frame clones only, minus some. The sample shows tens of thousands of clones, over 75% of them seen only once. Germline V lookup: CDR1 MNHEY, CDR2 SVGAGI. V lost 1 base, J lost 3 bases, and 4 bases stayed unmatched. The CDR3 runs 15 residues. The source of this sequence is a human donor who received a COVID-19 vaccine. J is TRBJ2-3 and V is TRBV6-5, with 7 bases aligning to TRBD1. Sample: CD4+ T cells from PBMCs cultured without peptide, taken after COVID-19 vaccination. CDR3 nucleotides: TGTGCCAGCAGTTACTTTGACAGGGAAACAGATACGCAGTATTTT. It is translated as CASSYFDRETDTQYF.